A selection of T cell receptor beta chains follows, all from one sample in a study of blood T cell repertoires in COVID-19. The assay was immunoSEQ multiplex PCR, and TCRdb's table has in-frame clones only and misses some. There are around 56,000 clones in the sample; about 73% occur only once, and approximately 13% lies in the top ten. Sequencing input: peripheral blood. These receptor sequences come from a woman in her 70s with acute or convalescent COVID-19. Both conserved end residues are part of each CDR3. D genes are given only for firm matches. Clone size is stated in some rows and not others, as once, few, many or a class when expanded.

j_gene: TRBJ1-5
d_gene: -
v_gene: TRBV24-1
abundance: -
CDR3aa: CATSEGSGSNQPQHF
CDR3nt: TGTGCCACCAGTGAAGGGTCGGGAAGCAATCAGCCCCAGCATTTT

j_gene: TRBJ2-5
d_gene: TRBD2
v_gene: TRBV3-1/TRBV3-2
abundance: -
CDR3aa: CASSHYRGGGPQETQYF
CDR3nt: TGTGCCAGCAGCCACTATAGGGGCGGGGGGCCCCAAGAGACCCAGTACTTC

j_gene: TRBJ1-4
d_gene: -
v_gene: TRBV18
abundance: many
CDR3aa: CASSPVTGSRNEKLFF
CDR3nt: TGTGCCAGCTCACCAGTTACGGGGAGTAGAAATGAAAAACTGTTTTTT

j_gene: TRBJ1-5
d_gene: TRBD1
v_gene: TRBV7-6
abundance: -
CDR3aa: CASSLGDRGNQPQHF
CDR3nt: TGTGCCAGCAGCTTAGGGGACAGGGGTAATCAGCCCCAGCATTTT

j_gene: TRBJ2-5
d_gene: TRBD2
v_gene: TRBV27
abundance: few
CDR3aa: CASSFKRGVQETQYF
CDR3nt: TGTGCCAGCAGTTTTAAGCGGGGGGTTCAAGAGACCCAGTACTTC

j_gene: TRBJ2-1
d_gene: TRBD2
v_gene: TRBV7-3
abundance: once
CDR3aa: CASSLRLAEIYNEQFF
CDR3nt: TGTGCCAGCAGCTTAAGACTAGCGGAGATCTACAATGAGCAGTTCTTC

j_gene: TRBJ1-2
d_gene: -
v_gene: TRBV5-8
abundance: -
CDR3aa: CASSLDIKRAGAKGYTF
CDR3nt: TGTGCCAGCAGCTTGGATATCAAACGGGCGGGGGCGAAAGGCTACACCTTC

j_gene: TRBJ2-3
d_gene: -
v_gene: TRBV27
abundance: -
CDR3aa: CASSPTSSDTQYF
CDR3nt: TGTGCCAGCAGTCCGACTAGTTCGGATACGCAGTATTTT

j_gene: TRBJ1-6
d_gene: -
v_gene: TRBV5-4
abundance: -
CDR3aa: CASSWTYYNSPLHF
CDR3nt: TGTGCCAGCAGCTGGACATACTATAATTCACCCCTCCACTTT

j_gene: TRBJ1-4
d_gene: TRBD1
v_gene: TRBV3-1/TRBV3-2
abundance: -
CDR3aa: CASSQVGRGLTGKNEKLFF
CDR3nt: TGTGCCAGCAGCCAAGTAGGAAGAGGATTGACAGGGAAGAATGAAAAACTGTTTTTT

j_gene: TRBJ1-1
d_gene: -
v_gene: TRBV27
abundance: -
CDR3aa: CASTDSLNTEAFF
CDR3nt: TGTGCCAGCACTGACAGCCTGAACACTGAAGCTTTCTTT

j_gene: TRBJ1-5
d_gene: TRBD1
v_gene: TRBV6-5
abundance: few
CDR3aa: CASRGQGWGNQPQHF
CDR3nt: TGTGCCAGCAGGGGACAGGGATGGGGCAATCAGCCCCAGCATTTT

j_gene: TRBJ2-3
d_gene: -
v_gene: TRBV9
abundance: few
CDR3aa: CASSARPREVADTQYF
CDR3nt: TGTGCCAGCAGCGCTCGGCCCCGGGAAGTAGCAGATACGCAGTATTTT

j_gene: TRBJ2-1
d_gene: -
v_gene: TRBV19
abundance: few
CDR3aa: CASSRDSTPQNEQFF
CDR3nt: TGTGCCAGTAGCCGGGATTCCACGCCACAAAATGAGCAGTTCTTC

j_gene: TRBJ1-1
d_gene: -
v_gene: TRBV19
abundance: many
CDR3aa: CASGDNGNTEAFF
CDR3nt: TGTGCCAGTGGGGACAACGGGAACACTGAAGCTTTCTTT

j_gene: TRBJ1-5
d_gene: -
v_gene: TRBV19
abundance: -
CDR3aa: CASSIGGSRIQPQHF
CDR3nt: TGTGCCAGTAGTATAGGCGGGAGCCGAATCCAGCCCCAGCATTTT

j_gene: TRBJ1-2
d_gene: TRBD1
v_gene: TRBV6-5
abundance: -
CDR3aa: CASSYSDRAYGYTF
CDR3nt: TGTGCCAGCAGTTACTCGGACAGGGCCTATGGCTACACCTTC

j_gene: TRBJ2-2
d_gene: TRBD2
v_gene: TRBV5-6
abundance: -
CDR3aa: CASSLRGDAGELFF
CDR3nt: TGTGCCAGCAGCTTGCGGGGGGACGCCGGGGAGCTGTTTTTT

j_gene: TRBJ2-5
d_gene: TRBD2
v_gene: TRBV5-6
abundance: many
CDR3aa: CASSLGTSGEETQYF
CDR3nt: TGTGCCAGCAGCTTGGGAACTAGCGGGGAAGAGACCCAGTACTTC

j_gene: TRBJ1-4
d_gene: -
v_gene: TRBV7-9
abundance: -
CDR3aa: CASSRWTGQTNEKLFF
CDR3nt: TGTGCCAGCAGCCGATGGACCGGACAAACTAATGAAAAACTGTTTTTT

j_gene: TRBJ2-3
d_gene: TRBD2
v_gene: TRBV7-8
abundance: few
CDR3aa: CASSLAAGGTGGTQYF
CDR3nt: TGTGCCAGCAGCTTAGCTGCGGGGGGAACAGGTGGTACGCAGTATTTT

j_gene: TRBJ1-5
d_gene: -
v_gene: TRBV2
abundance: once
CDR3aa: CASSPRQGNQPQHF
CDR3nt: TGTGCCAGCAGTCCGAGACAGGGCAATCAGCCCCAGCATTTT

j_gene: TRBJ2-2
d_gene: -
v_gene: TRBV19
abundance: -
CDR3aa: CASRLAYTGELFF
CDR3nt: TGTGCCAGTAGGTTAGCCTACACCGGGGAGCTGTTTTTT

j_gene: TRBJ1-2
d_gene: TRBD1
v_gene: TRBV5-5
abundance: -
CDR3aa: CASSLEVGQGRSYTF
CDR3nt: TGTGCCAGCAGCTTGGAGGTCGGACAGGGAAGGAGCTACACCTTC

j_gene: TRBJ2-5
d_gene: -
v_gene: TRBV7-6
abundance: -
CDR3aa: CASSRQETQYF
CDR3nt: TGTGCCAGCAGCCGCCAAGAGACCCAGTACTTC

j_gene: TRBJ1-2
d_gene: -
v_gene: TRBV7-9
abundance: -
CDR3aa: CASSLERQNYGYTF
CDR3nt: TGTGCCAGCAGCTTGGAGAGACAGAACTATGGCTACACCTTC

j_gene: TRBJ1-5
d_gene: TRBD1
v_gene: TRBV24-1
abundance: -
CDR3aa: CATSDPKTGINQPQHF
CDR3nt: TGTGCCACCAGTGATCCCAAGACAGGGATCAATCAGCCCCAGCATTTT

j_gene: TRBJ2-3
d_gene: -
v_gene: TRBV9
abundance: -
CDR3aa: CASSVVLTGTDTQYF
CDR3nt: TGTGCCAGCAGCGTAGTTTTAACGGGAACAGATACGCAGTATTTT

j_gene: TRBJ1-1
d_gene: -
v_gene: TRBV15
abundance: -
CDR3aa: CATTPPWRDEAFF
CDR3nt: TGTGCCACCACCCCCCCATGGCGGGATGAAGCTTTCTTT

j_gene: TRBJ1-1
d_gene: -
v_gene: TRBV7-2
abundance: once
CDR3aa: CASSLVLNLNTEAFF
CDR3nt: TGTGCCAGCAGCTTAGTTCTGAACTTGAACACTGAAGCTTTCTTT

j_gene: TRBJ2-1
d_gene: TRBD2
v_gene: TRBV6-1
abundance: -
CDR3aa: CASSGAGGPLGSYNEQFF
CDR3nt: TGTGCCAGCAGTGGGGCGGGGGGGCCCCTGGGCTCCTACAATGAGCAGTTCTTC

j_gene: TRBJ1-1
d_gene: TRBD1
v_gene: TRBV29-1
abundance: -
CDR3aa: CSARQGMNTEAFF
CDR3nt: TGCAGCGCGCGACAGGGAATGAACACTGAAGCTTTCTTT

j_gene: TRBJ2-3
d_gene: TRBD2
v_gene: TRBV2
abundance: -
CDR3aa: CASSPSSGGADTQYF
CDR3nt: TGTGCCAGCAGTCCCTCTAGCGGGGGGGCAGATACGCAGTATTTT

j_gene: TRBJ2-7
d_gene: -
v_gene: TRBV27
abundance: few
CDR3aa: CASSPQGPSYEQYF
CDR3nt: TGTGCCAGCAGTCCTCAGGGTCCCTCCTACGAGCAGTACTTC

j_gene: TRBJ2-1
d_gene: TRBD1
v_gene: TRBV6-4
abundance: once
CDR3aa: CASSQDRESNEQFF
CDR3nt: TGTGCCAGCAGCCAAGACAGGGAAAGCAATGAGCAGTTCTTC

j_gene: TRBJ2-1
d_gene: TRBD2
v_gene: TRBV7-3
abundance: -
CDR3aa: CASRPAGTSNNEQFF
CDR3nt: TGTGCCAGCAGGCCAGCCGGGACTAGTAACAATGAGCAGTTCTTC

j_gene: TRBJ1-3
d_gene: -
v_gene: TRBV3-1/TRBV3-2
abundance: -
CDR3aa: CASSQGWRAIYF
CDR3nt: TGTGCCAGCAGCCAAGGGTGGAGGGCCATATATTTT

j_gene: TRBJ1-2
d_gene: TRBD1
v_gene: TRBV5-6
abundance: -
CDR3aa: CASSLAIRTGDYGYTF
CDR3nt: TGTGCCAGCAGCTTGGCTATTAGAACAGGGGACTATGGCTACACCTTC

j_gene: TRBJ2-1
d_gene: -
v_gene: TRBV10-1
abundance: once
CDR3aa: CASSELSGNEQFF
CDR3nt: TGCGCCAGCAGTGAGTTGTCAGGCAATGAGCAGTTCTTC

j_gene: TRBJ1-5
d_gene: -
v_gene: TRBV19
abundance: many
CDR3aa: CASSTIPTGNQPQHF
CDR3nt: TGTGCCAGTAGTACGATACCAACAGGGAATCAGCCCCAGCATTTT

j_gene: TRBJ2-1
d_gene: -
v_gene: TRBV5-4
abundance: few
CDR3aa: CASSRRDTDTQFF
CDR3nt: TGTGCCAGCAGCCGACGGGACACTGATACCCAGTTCTTC

j_gene: TRBJ1-5
d_gene: -
v_gene: TRBV5-1
abundance: -
CDR3aa: CASRPGGGNQPQHF
CDR3nt: TGCGCCAGCAGGCCCGGAGGGGGCAATCAGCCCCAGCATTTT

j_gene: TRBJ1-2
d_gene: TRBD1
v_gene: TRBV3-1/TRBV3-2
abundance: -
CDR3aa: CASSHGQGAVSGSGGYTF
CDR3nt: TGTGCCAGCAGCCACGGACAGGGGGCTGTAAGTGGCAGCGGTGGCTACACCTTC

j_gene: TRBJ2-5
d_gene: -
v_gene: TRBV6-5
abundance: -
CDR3aa: CASSVGGRETQYF
CDR3nt: TGTGCCAGCTCGGTGGGGGGGCGAGAGACCCAGTACTTC

j_gene: TRBJ1-2
d_gene: TRBD1
v_gene: TRBV3-1/TRBV3-2
abundance: few
CDR3aa: CASSQRQGASGYTF
CDR3nt: TGTGCCAGCAGCCAAAGGCAGGGGGCGAGTGGCTACACCTTC

j_gene: TRBJ1-3
d_gene: -
v_gene: TRBV30
abundance: -
CDR3aa: CAWSGVASGNTIYF
CDR3nt: TGTGCCTGGAGTGGGGTAGCCTCTGGAAACACCATATATTTT

j_gene: TRBJ1-3
d_gene: TRBD1
v_gene: TRBV5-4
abundance: -
CDR3aa: CASSSPRDRSDTIYF
CDR3nt: TGTGCCAGCAGCTCACCCCGGGACAGGAGTGACACCATATATTTT

j_gene: TRBJ1-5
d_gene: -
v_gene: TRBV7-2
abundance: -
CDR3aa: CASSSKTGQPQHF
CDR3nt: TGTGCCAGCAGCTCGAAGACTGGACAGCCCCAGCATTTT

j_gene: TRBJ1-3
d_gene: TRBD1
v_gene: TRBV9
abundance: -
CDR3aa: CASSAQQGALTGNTIYF
CDR3nt: TGTGCCAGCAGCGCACAACAGGGGGCGCTGACAGGAAACACCATATATTTT

j_gene: TRBJ2-1
d_gene: TRBD2
v_gene: TRBV14
abundance: -
CDR3aa: CASSQGSLLAGLYDEQFF
CDR3nt: TGTGCCAGCAGCCAAGGGTCCCTTCTAGCGGGGCTATACGATGAGCAGTTCTTC

j_gene: TRBJ1-2
d_gene: -
v_gene: TRBV7-3
abundance: -
CDR3aa: CASADIPSNYGYTF
CDR3nt: TGTGCCAGCGCGGACATTCCATCTAACTATGGCTACACCTTC

j_gene: TRBJ2-3
d_gene: TRBD2
v_gene: TRBV5-1
abundance: -
CDR3aa: CASSFWRGGVDTQYF
CDR3nt: TGCGCCAGCAGCTTTTGGCGGGGGGGAGTAGATACGCAGTATTTT

j_gene: TRBJ1-4
d_gene: TRBD1
v_gene: TRBV19
abundance: -
CDR3aa: CASNLDRGRSANEKLFF
CDR3nt: TGTGCCAGTAACCTGGACAGGGGGCGATCGGCTAATGAAAAACTGTTTTTT

j_gene: TRBJ2-3
d_gene: TRBD2
v_gene: TRBV7-3
abundance: -
CDR3aa: CASSRISGGDTQYF
CDR3nt: TGTGCCAGCAGCCGGATTAGCGGGGGGGATACGCAGTATTTT

j_gene: TRBJ1-1
d_gene: -
v_gene: TRBV5-1
abundance: -
CDR3aa: CASSLSTGYLNTEAFF
CDR3nt: TGCGCCAGCAGCTTATCTACAGGATATTTGAACACTGAAGCTTTCTTT